This is a list of T cell receptor beta chains from one sample in a study of T-cell memory formation after mild COVID-19. TCRdb passed the 5' RACE reads through MiXCR, listing each CDR3 protein once. The sample holds around 180,000 distinct CDR3 sequences, about a fifth seen once. Sample: PBMCs or a T cell subset sorted from them (not recorded which). These receptors were obtained from a man in his late teens or twenties who had mild COVID-19 (a few samples of this study predate the infection). Cell type and time point are not known. Both conserved end residues are trimmed from each CDR3. Fields, in order: CDR3 protein, J gene, V gene, clone size. A clone size is listed for some rows: how often the clone was seen (once, few, many), or a class if it is expanded.

cdr3_aa: ASSGGAGSSGANVLT
j_call: TRBJ2-6
v_call: TRBV9
clone_size: NA

cdr3_aa: ASSWYSNQPQH
j_call: TRBJ1-5
v_call: TRBV28
clone_size: few

cdr3_aa: ASSLSGAGMSEVWSPLH
j_call: TRBJ1-6
v_call: TRBV5-1
clone_size: few

cdr3_aa: ASSMWGGAVNEQF
j_call: TRBJ2-1
v_call: TRBV7-2
clone_size: few

cdr3_aa: ASSLSKAQY
j_call: TRBJ2-7
v_call: TRBV7-9
clone_size: NA

cdr3_aa: ASSSPTTFGYT
j_call: TRBJ1-2
v_call: TRBV4-1
clone_size: NA

cdr3_aa: SANAGVHTEAF
j_call: TRBJ1-1
v_call: TRBV20-1
clone_size: NA

cdr3_aa: ASSSGVADTQY
j_call: TRBJ2-3
v_call: TRBV7-3
clone_size: many

cdr3_aa: ASSPAGTGAEAF
j_call: TRBJ1-1
v_call: TRBV18
clone_size: few

cdr3_aa: ASRPSGSNTEAF
j_call: TRBJ1-1
v_call: TRBV6-2/TRBV6-3
clone_size: many

cdr3_aa: AISERGGKETQY
j_call: TRBJ2-5
v_call: TRBV10-3
clone_size: NA

cdr3_aa: AWSYDRDGGNIQY
j_call: TRBJ2-4
v_call: TRBV30
clone_size: few

cdr3_aa: ASTYGELGDTQY
j_call: TRBJ2-3
v_call: TRBV5-8
clone_size: NA

cdr3_aa: ASSPHTGAYEQY
j_call: TRBJ2-7
v_call: TRBV7-2
clone_size: few

cdr3_aa: ASSSPGTSDENIQY
j_call: TRBJ2-4
v_call: TRBV7-9
clone_size: NA

cdr3_aa: ASSPQLAGGNIQY
j_call: TRBJ2-4
v_call: TRBV7-8
clone_size: NA

cdr3_aa: AISQDGNTQY
j_call: TRBJ2-3
v_call: TRBV4-2
clone_size: few

cdr3_aa: AISADSGANVLT
j_call: TRBJ2-6
v_call: TRBV10-3
clone_size: NA

cdr3_aa: ASSPGGSGRTGELF
j_call: TRBJ2-2
v_call: TRBV7-2
clone_size: NA

cdr3_aa: SVCTAANTGELF
j_call: TRBJ2-2
v_call: TRBV29-1
clone_size: NA

cdr3_aa: ASSPSGTANTGELF
j_call: TRBJ2-2
v_call: TRBV7-2
clone_size: NA

cdr3_aa: ASSLAVYGSGANVLT
j_call: TRBJ2-6
v_call: TRBV5-1
clone_size: many

cdr3_aa: ASWGAVNTEAF
j_call: TRBJ1-1
v_call: TRBV28
clone_size: NA

cdr3_aa: ASSPWQGGYGYT
j_call: TRBJ1-2
v_call: TRBV19
clone_size: NA

cdr3_aa: ASSHKAYEQY
j_call: TRBJ2-7
v_call: TRBV7-2
clone_size: NA

cdr3_aa: ASSQNRVVSGELF
j_call: TRBJ2-2
v_call: TRBV4-3
clone_size: few

cdr3_aa: ASTLDRGLAGGPF
j_call: TRBJ2-1
v_call: TRBV7-9
clone_size: NA

cdr3_aa: ASSRDGDSNQPQH
j_call: TRBJ1-5
v_call: TRBV12-3/TRBV12-4
clone_size: few

cdr3_aa: ASSDRQGATDTQY
j_call: TRBJ2-3
v_call: TRBV5-5
clone_size: few